This is a list of T cell receptor beta chains from one sample in a study of blood T cell repertoires in COVID-19. The table came from immunoSEQ multiplex PCR; TCRdb's copy has only in-frame clones and leaves some out. The table shows tens of thousands of clones, with 75% to 90% occurring only once. Sequenced material: peripheral blood. The source of these receptors is an elderly woman with active or convalescent COVID-19. The CDR3 runs from the conserved cysteine through the conserved F or W. D genes are given only for firm matches. Some rows have no size entry. The others give once, few or many, or a class for an expanded clone.

>TRBV29-1|once|TRBJ2-1|TRBD2
TGCAGCGTGCGACTAGCGGGAGGTCAACATGAGCAGTTCTTC
CSVRLAGGQHEQFF
>TRBV19|NA|TRBJ2-5|NA
TGTGCCAGTAAGGAGGGGGAGACCCAGTACTTC
CASKEGETQYF
>TRBV23-1|NA|TRBJ2-7|NA
TGCGCCAGGGATCCCCGATACAGGGACTACGAGCAGTACTTC
CARDPRYRDYEQYF
>TRBV6-2/TRBV6-3|medium-sized|TRBJ1-1|NA
TGTGCCAGCAGTGCCGGGGGGCACGCTTTCTTT
CASSAGGHAFF
>TRBV2|NA|TRBJ2-1|TRBD2
TGTGCCAGCAGTGTTACCCCGGGGACTAGCGGGGCGGACAATGAGCAGTTCTTC
CASSVTPGTSGADNEQFF
>TRBV4-1|NA|TRBJ2-7|TRBD1
TGCGCCAGCAGCCAGAGGACAGGACCCTACGAGCAGTACTTC
CASSQRTGPYEQYF
>TRBV30|NA|TRBJ2-1|NA
TGTGCCTGGAGTGTAATTCTGGGGGGCTCCTACAATGAGCAGTTCTTC
CAWSVILGGSYNEQFF
>TRBV4-3|NA|TRBJ2-7|NA
TGCGCCAGCAGCGTGAGCGGTTCCTACGAGCAGTACTTC
CASSVSGSYEQYF
>TRBV6-5|few|TRBJ2-2|TRBD1
TGTGCCAGCATTCGGGACAGGGTGAGCACCGGGGAGCTGTTTTTT
CASIRDRVSTGELFF
>TRBV11-1|NA|TRBJ2-1|NA
TGTGCCAGCAGCTCGACTTGGAATGAGCAGTTCTTC
CASSSTWNEQFF
>TRBV12-3/TRBV12-4|few|TRBJ2-7|NA
TGTGCCAGCACCAAAAACGGGTTCCGCGAGCAGTACTTC
CASTKNGFREQYF
>TRBV3-1/TRBV3-2|NA|TRBJ2-1|NA
TGTGCCAGCAGCCCCTACCTTTACGGGGAGTTCTTC
CASSPYLYGEFF
>TRBV4-2|NA|TRBJ2-5|NA
TGTGCCAGCAGCCAAGATCTCCTGCGGCAAGAGACCCAGTACTTC
CASSQDLLRQETQYF
>TRBV10-3|NA|TRBJ2-5|NA
TGTGCCATCAGTGAGTCGTCAGGGAAGGAGACCCAGTACTTC
CAISESSGKETQYF
>TRBV7-8|NA|TRBJ1-1|TRBD1
TGTGCCAGCAGTCCGAGTGGACAGGGGGCGCAGGCTTTCTTT
CASSPSGQGAQAFF
>TRBV7-8|NA|TRBJ2-2|NA
TGTGCCAGCAGCCCAACCCGGAGGGGAAGCGGGGAGCTGTTTTTT
CASSPTRRGSGELFF
>TRBV2|NA|TRBJ2-3|TRBD1
TGTTCCGGGACAGGGCTCACAGATACGCAGTATTTT
CSGTGLTDTQYF
>TRBV6-2/TRBV6-3|once|TRBJ2-2|NA
TGTGCCAGCAGTTACTCCACACCAATTACAGGAGCTAACACCGGGGAGCTGTTTTTT
CASSYSTPITGANTGELFF
>TRBV20-1|NA|TRBJ2-7|NA
TGCAGTGTTTTGCGGGATTATGAGCAGTACTTC
CSVLRDYEQYF
>TRBV9|NA|TRBJ2-7|NA
TGTGCCAGCAGCGTAGACAGCGGGCCCTACGAGCAGTACTTC
CASSVDSGPYEQYF
>TRBV7-3|NA|TRBJ2-2|NA
TGTGCCAGCAGTCCCTCGGGGGTCACCGGGGAGCTGTTTTTT
CASSPSGVTGELFF
>TRBV19|NA|TRBJ2-5|NA
TGTGCCAGTAGTAGTAGACAGGCCCAGTACTTC
CASSSRQAQYF
>TRBV5-4|NA|TRBJ2-2|TRBD2
TGTGCCAGGAGACTAGCGGGAGGGCAGGCCGGGGAGCTGTTTTTT
CARRLAGGQAGELFF
>TRBV21-1|NA|TRBJ2-7|NA
TGTGCCAGCAGCAAGGGGGACAGGGAGGGCGAGCAGTACTTC
CASSKGDREGEQYF
>TRBV30|NA|TRBJ2-3|TRBD1
TGTGCCTGCGACAGGGGTTCCACAGATACGCAGTATTTT
CACDRGSTDTQYF
>TRBV4-2|few|TRBJ2-3|NA
TGTGCCAGCAGCCAAGATGGTGACACCACAGATACGCAGTATTTT
CASSQDGDTTDTQYF
>TRBV5-1|once|TRBJ2-5|TRBD2
TGCGCCAGCAGACTAGCGGGGGGAGAGACCCAGTACTTC
CASRLAGGETQYF
>TRBV5-1|NA|TRBJ2-2|TRBD2
TGCGCCAGCAGCCCGAATAGCGGGAGGGCCGGGGCCGGGGAGCTGTTTTTT
CASSPNSGRAGAGELFF
>TRBV3-1/TRBV3-2|once|TRBJ2-7|TRBD1
TGTGCCAGCAGCCAAGATGGGGCAGGGGGCCCCTACGAGCAGTACTTC
CASSQDGAGGPYEQYF
>TRBV7-2|NA|TRBJ1-1|NA
TGTGCCAGCACCCCTAATAGGGCGGGGCTGAACACTGAAGCTTTCTTT
CASTPNRAGLNTEAFF
>TRBV7-9|NA|TRBJ1-5|NA
TGTGCCAGCAGCCAGGATAGCAATCAGCCCCAGCATTTT
CASSQDSNQPQHF